A selection of T cell receptor beta chains follows, all from one sample in a study of blood T cell repertoires in COVID-19. Measured with immunoSEQ multiplex PCR; TCRdb has only the in-frame clones, and not every one. The sample lists about 120,000 clones, around 81% occurring once. Sequencing input: peripheral blood. The receptors derive from a man between 65 and 80 years old with acute or convalescent COVID-19. Both conserved end residues are trimmed from each CDR3. Clone size is given for some rows only: seen once, a few or many times, or a class if the clone is expanded.

j_call v_call clone_size cdr3_aa
TRBJ2-7 TRBV28 NA ASYPGDRVSYEQY
TRBJ2-1 TRBV19 NA ASSIRHRTGVYNEQF
TRBJ1-4 TRBV18 once ASSRDNTNEKLF
TRBJ1-2 TRBV7-2 NA ASSWGRGRAGNYGYT
TRBJ1-5 TRBV7-2 NA ASSIRTGQPQH
TRBJ2-1 TRBV20-1 few SASGGTGAYYNEQF
TRBJ2-1 TRBV19 once ASSTQTGIEQF
TRBJ2-2 TRBV3-1/TRBV3-2 NA ASSHSTSSNTGELF
TRBJ2-5 TRBV11-2 NA ASSLRGGERETQY
TRBJ2-1 TRBV7-8 NA ASNPVRGSNEQF
TRBJ1-2 TRBV6-2/TRBV6-3 NA ASSYSVLNYGYT
TRBJ2-7 TRBV19 NA ASSGRSGGAREQY
TRBJ2-6 TRBV5-1 NA ASSQTKGGANVLT
TRBJ1-5 TRBV5-6 NA ASSKDRGNRPQH
TRBJ2-3 TRBV18 NA ASSPWSGGTDTQY
TRBJ1-2 TRBV14 NA ASSQARVGGYT
TRBJ2-1 TRBV6-5 few ASRGLAPSENEQF
TRBJ1-2 TRBV25-1 NA ASREDRDNYGYT
TRBJ1-1 TRBV5-1 few ASSMGQMNTEAF
TRBJ2-7 TRBV5-5 NA ASSLLLYEQY
TRBJ1-2 TRBV25-1 NA ASSEKPPGRHGYT
TRBJ2-5 TRBV3-1/TRBV3-2 NA ASSQILARGEGETQY
TRBJ1-1 TRBV29-1 NA SAAPNTEAF
TRBJ1-2 TRBV24-1 NA ATSERGQSGGYT
TRBJ2-6 TRBV5-6 NA ASRRDTDSGANVLT
TRBJ2-7 TRBV10-3 NA AIQRQETYEQY
TRBJ2-5 TRBV6-6 NA ASSHLTSGGETQY
TRBJ1-2 TRBV7-3 NA ASSLTADSFYGYT
TRBJ2-2 TRBV5-1 NA ASSTRTSGDGELF
TRBJ2-1 TRBV12-5 few AQGTYNEQF
TRBJ2-3 TRBV6-5 once ASADRGPTDTQY
TRBJ2-7 TRBV6-6 NA ASSRTSGGSYEQY
TRBJ2-5 TRBV5-4 NA ASSLGQVGETQY
TRBJ2-5 TRBV7-6 once ASSPPGTSGETQY
TRBJ1-1 TRBV19 once ASSWDSYTEAF
TRBJ1-1 TRBV19 NA ASSIVGGQEAF